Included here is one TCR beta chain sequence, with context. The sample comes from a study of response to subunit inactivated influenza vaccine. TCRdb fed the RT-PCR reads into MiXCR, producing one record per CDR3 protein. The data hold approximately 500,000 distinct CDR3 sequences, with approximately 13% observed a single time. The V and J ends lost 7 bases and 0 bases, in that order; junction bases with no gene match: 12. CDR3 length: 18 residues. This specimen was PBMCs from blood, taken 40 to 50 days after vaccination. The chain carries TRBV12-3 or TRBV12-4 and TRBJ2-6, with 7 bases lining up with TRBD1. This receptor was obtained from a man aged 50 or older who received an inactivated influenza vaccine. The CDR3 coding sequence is TGTGCCAGCACCGGGGACAGCTCGTTAAACTCTGGGGCCAACGTCCTGACTTTC. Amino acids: CASTGDSSLNSGANVLTF.